A selection of T cell receptor beta chains follows, all from one sample in a study of T cells in Graves' hyperthyroidism and ophthalmopathy. MiXCR, applied by TCRdb to the multiplex PCR reads, yields one record per CDR3 protein. The data show about 600,000 distinct CDR3 sequences, with 12% to 15% seen just once and about 7% held by the top ten. Sequencing input: blood. The receptors shown here come from a woman aged 18-29 years with Graves' ophthalmopathy. Both conserved end residues are part of each CDR3. The D gene is left open where the match is weak. For some rows the clone size is stated as once, few or many, or as a class when expanded; others skip it.

size	V	J	D	CDR3	DNA
.	TRBV4-2	TRBJ2-3	.	CASSQDGRGDTQYF	TGTGCCAGCAGCCAAGACGGCCGAGGGGATACGCAGTATTTT
few	TRBV18	TRBJ1-5	.	CASSQGDNQPQHF	TGTGCCAGCTCACAGGGAGACAATCAGCCCCAGCATTTT
.	TRBV29-1	TRBJ2-2	TRBD2	CSVEDEEREWPGELFF	TGCAGCGTTGAAGATGAGGAGCGGGAGTGGCCCGGGGAGCTGTTTTTT
many	TRBV7-8	TRBJ2-7	.	CASSLVGGAVAYEQYF	TGTGCCAGCAGCTTAGTAGGGGGGGCAGTCGCCTACGAGCAGTACTTC
few	TRBV12-3/TRBV12-4	TRBJ2-1	TRBD1	CASSTGVNEQFF	TGTGCCAGCAGCACAGGGGTCAATGAGCAGTTCTTC
.	TRBV4-1	TRBJ2-7	.	CASSQVGRSGSYEQYF	TGCGCCAGCAGCCAAGTGGGACGTTCTGGCTCCTACGAGCAGTACTTC
many	TRBV6-2/TRBV6-3	TRBJ1-1	.	CASSYSMRRMNTEAFF	TGTGCCAGCAGTTACTCGATGAGACGAATGAACACTGAAGCTTTCTTT
many	TRBV12-3/TRBV12-4	TRBJ2-7	TRBD1	CASSPPGTAAHEQYF	TGTGCCAGCAGCCCCCCCGGGACAGCGGCCCACGAGCAGTACTTC
many	TRBV11-2	TRBJ2-7	TRBD2	CASSHGAGGRYEQYF	TGTGCCAGCAGCCACGGGGCGGGAGGGCGTTACGAGCAGTACTTC
.	TRBV6-5	TRBJ2-3	TRBD2	CASSFSAGGPDDTQYF	TGTGCCAGCAGTTTCTCAGCGGGAGGGCCGGATGATACGCAGTATTTT
.	TRBV30	TRBJ2-1	TRBD1	CAWSVSGTGANEQFF	TGTGCCTGGAGTGTATCGGGGACAGGGGCCAATGAGCAGTTCTTC
few	TRBV5-6	TRBJ2-4	.	CASSKTGISLTKNIQYF	TGTGCCAGCAGCAAAACAGGGATTAGCTTGACCAAAAACATTCAGTACTTC
many	TRBV7-3	TRBJ2-1	.	CASSLSGGAGNEQFF	TGTGCCAGCAGCCTTAGCGGAGGGGCCGGCAATGAGCAGTTCTTC
many	TRBV28	TRBJ2-1	TRBD2	CASSSPFRAGGISYNEQFF	TGTGCCAGCAGTTCCCCCTTTAGAGCGGGAGGGATATCCTACAATGAGCAGTTCTTC
many	TRBV2	TRBJ1-4	.	CASRRDSNEKLFF	TGTGCCAGCAGGCGGGACTCAAATGAAAAACTGTTTTTT
many	TRBV18	TRBJ1-1	.	CASSPGGIGTEAFF	TGTGCCAGCTCACCAGGGGGGATAGGCACTGAAGCTTTCTTT
.	TRBV7-6	TRBJ2-7	.	CASAGRANEQYF	TGTGCCAGTGCAGGTAGAGCAAACGAGCAGTACTTC
few	TRBV19	TRBJ2-1	TRBD2	CASSHLTGTRGRVQFF	TGTGCCAGTAGTCACCTTACCGGGACTAGAGGGAGGGTGCAGTTCTTC
.	TRBV7-9	TRBJ2-6	TRBD2	CASSYPFPTSGRVAGANVLTF	TGTGCCAGCAGCTATCCCTTCCCGACTAGCGGGAGGGTTGCTGGGGCCAACGTCCTGACTTTC
many	TRBV20-1	TRBJ2-1	TRBD2	CSATLSGRVSVYNEQFF	TGCAGTGCTACTCTTAGCGGGAGGGTTAGTGTGTACAATGAGCAGTTCTTC
many	TRBV12-3/TRBV12-4	TRBJ1-5	.	CASSDTGNQPQHF	TGTGCCAGTTCAGACACGGGCAATCAGCCCCAGCATTTT
many	TRBV6-5	TRBJ2-2	.	CASSYLAGELFF	TGTGCCAGCAGTTACCTCGCCGGGGAGCTGTTTTTT
.	TRBV30	TRBJ1-4	.	CAWTGDEKLFF	TGTGCCTGGACAGGGGATGAAAAACTGTTTTTT
many	TRBV6-2/TRBV6-3	TRBJ2-1	.	CASSYRLAKGSEQFF	TGTGCCAGCAGTTATAGGCTAGCAAAGGGTAGTGAGCAGTTCTTC
many	TRBV14	TRBJ2-3	.	CASSQETSYDLTDTQYF	TGTGCCAGCAGCCAAGAAACTAGCTACGATCTCACAGATACGCAGTATTTT
many	TRBV18	TRBJ2-7	.	CASSPPLTLYEQYF	TGTGCCAGCTCACCCCCGCTGACCCTCTACGAGCAGTACTTC
many	TRBV28	TRBJ2-7	TRBD1	CASSLPGQGLDEQYF	TGTGCCAGCAGTTTACCGGGACAGGGGTTGGACGAGCAGTACTTC
few	TRBV27	TRBJ1-2	TRBD1	CASSFRENTRTGNGYTF	TGTGCCAGCAGTTTCCGTGAAAACACAAGGACAGGGAACGGCTACACCTTC
few	TRBV20-1	TRBJ2-7	TRBD2	CSASWSGSTWEQYF	TGCAGTGCTAGCTGGAGCGGGAGTACCTGGGAGCAGTACTTC
many	TRBV27	TRBJ2-3	TRBD2	CASSLSMERDYPDTQYF	TGTGCCAGCAGTTTGTCGATGGAGCGGGATTACCCAGATACGCAGTATTTT
few	TRBV27	TRBJ2-2	.	CASSFDTSVAGMVGELFF	TGTGCCAGCAGTTTCGATACGTCCGTCGCAGGGATGGTCGGGGAGCTGTTTTTT
few	TRBV9	TRBJ2-1	TRBD1	CASSVTGATGGAYNEQFF	TGTGCCAGCAGCGTAACTGGGGCGACAGGGGGTGCGTACAATGAGCAGTTCTTC
.	TRBV5-4	TRBJ2-5	TRBD2	CASSSRLAGEETQYF	TGTGCCAGCAGCTCAAGGCTAGCGGGAGAGGAGACCCAGTACTTC
many	TRBV12-5	TRBJ1-5	.	CASGLDSNQPQHF	TGTGCTAGTGGTTTAGATAGCAATCAGCCCCAGCATTTT
.	TRBV6-2/TRBV6-3	TRBJ2-1	.	CASSPLTSLDEQFF	TGTGCCAGCAGTCCGTTGACTAGTCTCGATGAGCAGTTCTTC
few	TRBV4-2	TRBJ2-3	.	CASSQGRTSTDTQYF	TGTGCCAGCAGCCAAGGGAGAACTAGCACAGATACGCAGTATTTT
many	TRBV4-1	TRBJ2-1	TRBD1	CASSQGRTGWGEQFF	TGCGCCAGCAGCCAAGGACGGACAGGGTGGGGTGAGCAGTTCTTC
many	TRBV7-8	TRBJ1-5	.	CASSLVYRGMGNQPQHF	TGTGCCAGCAGCTTAGTTTATAGAGGGATGGGCAATCAGCCCCAGCATTTT
many	TRBV3-1	TRBJ1-1	.	CASSQDLANTEAFF	TGTGCCAGCAGCCAAGACCTCGCGAACACTGAAGCTTTCTTT
many	TRBV28	TRBJ1-2	TRBD1	CASSYRGTGYGYTF	TGTGCCAGCAGTTACAGGGGCACGGGCTATGGCTACACCTTC
.	TRBV20-1	TRBJ1-5	TRBD1	CSASGTGTAYSNQPQHF	TGCAGTGCCTCAGGGACCGGGACAGCGTATAGCAATCAGCCCCAGCATTTT
many	TRBV12-3/TRBV12-4	TRBJ2-3	.	CASTWGTDTQYF	TGTGCCTCAACGTGGGGCACAGATACGCAGTATTTT
few	TRBV20-1	TRBJ2-7	TRBD1	CSAPDRGQWTYAQYF	TGCAGTGCTCCCGACAGGGGGCAATGGACCTACGCGCAGTACTTC